Here is one TCR beta chain with its context. Its target is unknown. The data were obtained in a study of post-analysis software for immune sequencing data. Points from the study as a whole: About 5 TRBV segments, including TRBV5-6, TRBV5-1 and TRBV20-1, were more frequent in patients than controls. Significantly lower normalized Chao1 diversity was found in patients with multiple sclerosis relative to controls.

Sequencing libraries made from TCR beta cDNA carried unique molecular identifiers. When roughly 0.9 to 10 million T cells were used, they gave roughly 490,000 cDNA molecules. Each CDR3 protein is one row after TCRdb ran MiXCR on the PCR reads. The table includes roughly 800,000 distinct CDR3 sequences, roughly 27% detected once. V trimming: 1 base; J trimming: 5 bases; junction bases outside the gene matches: 4. CDR1 is KGHDR and CDR2 is SFDVKD in the germline V gene. This CDR3 contains 15 residues. This receptor was taken from a girl aged 10 to 17 with multiple sclerosis. J is TRBJ2-1 and V is TRBV24-1; 7 bases fit TRBD2. Sequencing input: blood. This CDR3 is CATSDLSGVNNEQFF. The CDR3 coding sequence is TGTGCCACCAGTGATTTAAGCGGGGTTAACAATGAGCAGTTCTTC.